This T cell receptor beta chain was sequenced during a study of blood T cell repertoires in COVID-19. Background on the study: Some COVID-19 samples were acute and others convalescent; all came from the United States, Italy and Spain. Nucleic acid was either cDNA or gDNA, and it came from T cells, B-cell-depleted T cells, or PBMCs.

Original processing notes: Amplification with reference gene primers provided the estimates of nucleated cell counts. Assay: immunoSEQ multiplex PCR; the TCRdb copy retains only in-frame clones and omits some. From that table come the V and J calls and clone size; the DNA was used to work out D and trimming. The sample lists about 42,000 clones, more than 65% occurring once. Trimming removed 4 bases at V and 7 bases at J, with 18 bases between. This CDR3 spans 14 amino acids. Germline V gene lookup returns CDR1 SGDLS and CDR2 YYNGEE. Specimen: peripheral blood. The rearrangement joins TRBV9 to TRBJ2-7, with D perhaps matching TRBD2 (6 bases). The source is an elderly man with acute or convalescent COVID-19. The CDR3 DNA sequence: TGTGCCAGCAGCCCGGGACTGGGAAGAGGGGAGCAGTACTTC. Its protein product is CASSPGLGRGEQYF.